A single sample is the source of the 23 T cell receptor beta chains below, sequenced in a study of T-cell memory formation after mild COVID-19. TCRdb itself ran the 5' RACE reads through MiXCR, one entry per CDR3 protein. The sample yields 220,000 or so distinct CDR3 sequences, over 9.5% seen once. Sequencing was carried out using PBMCs or a T cell subset sorted from them (not recorded which). Every receptor here comes from a man between 18 and 29 years old who had mild COVID-19 (a few samples of this study predate the infection). Cell type and time point are not known.

V and J are TRBV20-1 and TRBJ2-4, with TRBD1 matching 7 bases. This CDR3 contains 11 residues. In germline, CDR1 is DFQATT, CDR2 SNEGSKA (reference sequence). V was pared by 8 bases and J by 6 bases, with 4 bases of the junction left unmatched. The CDR3 sequence is CSLDRINIQYF. In nucleotides, the CDR3 is TGCAGTTTGGACAGGATAAACATTCAGTACTTC.

This clonotype was counted between two and nine times. This chain uses TRBV27 with TRBJ2-3; D is undetermined. CDR3 length: 13 residues. V lost 3 bases to trimming and J lost 2 bases, with 6 bases between them. The germline gives CDR1 MNHEY, CDR2 SMNVEV (reference sequence). The CDR3, as DNA: TGTGCCAGCAGTTTTTACGTCACAGATACGCAGTATTTT. Translating gives CASSFYVTDTQYF.

The chain combines TRBV20-1 with TRBJ2-3; TRBD1 agrees at 7 bases. From germline, CDR1 is DFQATT and CDR2 SNEGSKA (reference sequence). With V trimmed by 6 bases and J by 5 bases, 5 bases remained unmatched. The CDR3 is 12 residues long. This chain's CDR3 is CSAGQGVDTQYF. The CDR3 nucleotides are TGCAGTGCAGGGCAGGGGGTAGATACGCAGTATTTT.

This chain joins TRBV7-6 and TRBJ1-4, with D perhaps TRBD1 (6 bases). This CDR3 has 15 amino acids. Germline V CDR1 and CDR2: SGHVS, FNYEAQ. Trimming took 1 base from V and 4 from J, leaving 10 bases between them. The CDR3 coding sequence is TGTGCCAGCAGCTTAGGACAGGTTATTAATGAAAAACTGTTTTTT. Its translation is CASSLGQVINEKLFF.

This rearrangement joins TRBV15 to TRBJ1-1; TRBD1 might be the D (6 bases). Trimming took 0 bases from V and 4 from J, leaving 9 bases between them. The CDR3 has 14 amino acids. Germline V lookup: CDR1 LNHNV, CDR2 YYDKDF (reference sequence). CDR3 nucleotides: TGTGCCACCAGCAGAGATCCAGGGGCCACTGAAGCTTTCTTT. It translates to CATSRDPGATEAFF.

This clonotype appeared a few times. The chain recombines TRBV7-2 with TRBJ1-2; 8 bases are shared with TRBD1. Trimming removed 0 bases from V and 4 bases from J; junction bases left unmatched: 7. This CDR3 comprises 16 residues. CDR1 SGHTA and CDR2 FQGNSA come from the germline V gene. CDR3 loop: CASSLARTGKTYGYTF. CDR3 in DNA: TGTGCCAGCAGCTTAGCCCGGACAGGGAAGACCTATGGCTACACCTTC.

The V and J genes are TRBV6-5 and TRBJ1-1; maybe TRBD1 (5 bases). Between the trimmed V and J ends, which lost 1 base and 6 bases, there was a span of 9 bases. This CDR3 spans 13 amino acids. Looked up from germline, CDR1 is MNHEY and CDR2 is SVGAGI. The CDR3, as DNA: TGTGCCAGCAGTTACTTGGGGCCTTCTGAAGCTTTCTTT. It codes for CASSYLGPSEAFF.

This chain connects TRBV18 to TRBJ2-5; TRBD2 might be the D (7 bases). Germline CDR1 and CDR2: KGHSH and LQKENI. Trimming cost V 8 bases and J 2 bases, with 15 bases left between them. The length of the CDR3 is 14 residues. The CDR3 DNA reads as TGTGCCAGCGCCGGGGGGACAACTCAAGAGACCCAGTACTTC. It specifies CASAGGTTQETQYF.

The gene calls are TRBV18 and TRBJ1-2; TRBD1 matches 7 bases. CDR1 and CDR2 (germline): KGHSH, LQKENI. Trimming at V came to 3 bases and at J to 2 bases, leaving 6 bases not matched to a gene. The CDR3 runs 15 residues. CDR3 sequence: CASSPVTGRNYGYTF. CDR3 nucleotides: TGTGCCAGCTCACCCGTGACAGGGAGAAACTATGGCTACACCTTC.

This clonotype was seen a few times. The V call is TRBV20-1, the J call TRBJ2-5, with D hard to call. The CDR3 is 14 amino acids. The germline CDR1 and CDR2 sequences are DFQATT and SNEGSKA (reference sequence). With 1 base removed from V and 2 bases from J, the gap between germline ends came to 11 bases. CDR3 in amino acids: CSARGSFSQETQYF. CDR3 DNA sequence: TGCAGTGCTAGAGGGAGTTTTTCTCAAGAGACCCAGTACTTC.

This clonotype was seen more than once but under ten times. The chain has TRBV25-1 and TRBJ1-1; possibly TRBD1 for D (6 bases). CDR3 size: 15 residues. Germline CDR1 MGHDK, CDR2 SYGVNS. The ends were cut back, 2 bases at V and 4 bases at J, with 14 bases in the middle. The chain's CDR3 is CASSEAGAQGTEAFF. DNA of the CDR3: TGTGCCAGCAGTGAAGCGGGGGCGCAGGGCACTGAAGCTTTCTTT.

The table lists this clonotype with a count of one. The chain recombines TRBV28 with TRBJ2-2; possibly TRBD1 for D (5 bases). The germline V gene encodes CDR1 MDHEN and CDR2 SYDVKM. The ends were cut back, 6 bases at V and 7 bases at J, with 21 bases in the middle. The CDR3 covers 16 residues. CDR3 DNA: TGTGCCAGCAGACCCCAGGGTTCAGGCGGTAACGGGGAGCTGTTTTTT. Translated: CASRPQGSGGNGELFF.

V and J are TRBV18 and TRBJ1-5; D may be TRBD1 (6 bases). CDR3 length equals 15 residues. Trimming took off 2 bases at V and 1 base at J, with 9 bases between the two ends. Germline lookup yields CDR1 KGHSH and CDR2 LQKENI. CDR3 in DNA: TGTGCCAGCTCACCAGGACAGTCCAGCAATCAGCCCCAGCATTTT. Amino acid sequence: CASSPGQSSNQPQHF.

The table lists this clonotype with many counts. This sequence joins TRBV27 and TRBJ2-3; possibly TRBD1 for D (6 bases). This CDR3 is built from 14 residues. The germline gives CDR1 MNHEY, CDR2 SMNVEV (reference sequence). V lost 2 bases and J lost 6, with 12 bases in between. The CDR3 nucleotides are TGTGCCAGCAGTTTAGGGGACACCTTCGATACGCAGTATTTT. It specifies CASSLGDTFDTQYF.

The genes are TRBV7-2 and TRBJ1-6; a weak D match, TRBD1 (5 bases). The length of the CDR3 is 14 residues. Trimming left V 6 bases short and J 10 bases short, with 16 bases between. CDR1 is SGHTA, CDR2 FQGNSA, per germline. The CDR3 coding sequence is TGTGCCAGCAGGCCGGACATCACTGGGTCACCCCTCCACTTT. Protein sequence: CASRPDITGSPLHF.

This clonotype was observed a handful of times. V is TRBV15 and J is TRBJ2-2, with 8 bases that match TRBD2. Germline V gene data show CDR1 as LNHNV and CDR2 as YYDKDF (reference sequence). V dropped 2 bases and J dropped 7; count of bases not matched to a gene: 9. CDR3 length: 16 residues. The CDR3 nucleotides read TGTGCCACCAGCAGAAGCAGGACTAGCATGGGCGGGGAGCTGTTTTTT. Protein sequence: CATSRSRTSMGGELFF.

The rearrangement joins TRBV10-3 to TRBJ2-3, with D maybe TRBD2 (5 bases). The germline CDR1 and CDR2 sequences are ENHRY and SYGVKD. The CDR3 is 12 amino acids. Between the trimmed V and J ends, which lost 6 bases and 8 bases, there was a span of 12 bases. CDR3 DNA: TGTGCCATCAGAGACTACACGGCTACGCAGTATTTT. Encoded protein: CAIRDYTATQYF.

This clonotype was counted only a few times. V is TRBV5-1 and J is TRBJ2-3, with D unresolved. Germline V gives CDR1 SGHRS, CDR2 YFSETQ. Between the trimmed V and J ends, which lost 4 bases and 4 bases, there was a span of 10 bases. This CDR3 is 13 amino acids long. CDR3 sequence reads: CASSPIPSDTQYF. The CDR3 bases are TGCGCCAGCAGCCCTATCCCCTCAGATACGCAGTATTTT.

The rearrangement joins TRBV7-2 to TRBJ2-2, with 9 bases lining up with TRBD1. The germline CDR1 and CDR2 sequences are SGHTA and FQGNSA. With 5 bases clipped from V and 6 bases from J, the junction kept 7 bases outside the gene matches. The CDR3 has 15 amino acids. The CDR3 DNA reads TGTGCCAGCAGCGCCGGACAGGGGAGGGCCGGGGAGCTGTTTTTT. It codes for CASSAGQGRAGELFF.

The genes are TRBV3-1 and TRBJ2-5; TRBD2 agrees at 8 bases. The germline V gene has CDR1 LGHDT and CDR2 YNNKEL (reference sequence). The CDR3 spans 13 residues. The V and J ends lost 6 bases and 3 bases, in that order; junction bases with no gene match: 3. The CDR3 here is CASRGGLEETQYF. For the CDR3, the DNA is TGTGCCAGCAGGGGGGGACTAGAAGAGACCCAGTACTTC.

The rearrangement joins TRBV4-2 to TRBJ2-3; tentative D call: TRBD2 (6 bases). V was shortened by 0 bases and J by 0 bases, with 10 bases between the two germline ends. Germline V gene data show CDR1 as LGHNA and CDR2 as YNFKEQ. The CDR3 consists of 16 residues. Here the CDR3 reads CASSQEAAGSTDTQYF. The CDR3 DNA reads as TGTGCCAGCAGCCAAGAAGCAGCGGGTAGCACAGATACGCAGTATTTT.

The chain has TRBV20-1 and TRBJ2-7, with TRBD1 matching 12 bases. There are 14 residues in the CDR3. Germline CDR1 is DFQATT and CDR2 is SNEGSKA (reference sequence). V trimming: 6 bases; J trimming: 7 bases; junction bases outside the gene matches: 10. The CDR3 nucleotides are TGCAGTGCGTCGCGGGGACAGGGGGCGTGGGAGCAGTACTTC. Protein product: CSASRGQGAWEQYF.

This chain links TRBV9 with TRBJ1-1; D uncertain. CDR3 size: 14 residues. Between the trimmed V and J ends, which lost 0 bases and 0 bases, there was a span of 6 bases. The germline V gene encodes CDR1 SGDLS and CDR2 YYNGEE. DNA for the CDR3: TGTGCCAGCAGCGTAGAACCCTTGAACACTGAAGCTTTCTTT. Translating gives CASSVEPLNTEAFF.